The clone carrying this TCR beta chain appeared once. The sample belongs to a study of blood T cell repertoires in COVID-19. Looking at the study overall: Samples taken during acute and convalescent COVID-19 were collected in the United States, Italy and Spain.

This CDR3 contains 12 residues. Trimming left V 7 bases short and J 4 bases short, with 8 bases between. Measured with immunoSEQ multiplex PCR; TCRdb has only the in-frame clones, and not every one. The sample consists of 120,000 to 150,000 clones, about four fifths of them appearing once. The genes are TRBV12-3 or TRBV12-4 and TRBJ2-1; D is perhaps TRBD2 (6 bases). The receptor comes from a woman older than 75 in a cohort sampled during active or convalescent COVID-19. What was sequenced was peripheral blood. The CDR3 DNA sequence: TGTGCCAGCACGGAGGGGTACAATGAGCAGTTCTTC. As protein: CASTEGYNEQFF.